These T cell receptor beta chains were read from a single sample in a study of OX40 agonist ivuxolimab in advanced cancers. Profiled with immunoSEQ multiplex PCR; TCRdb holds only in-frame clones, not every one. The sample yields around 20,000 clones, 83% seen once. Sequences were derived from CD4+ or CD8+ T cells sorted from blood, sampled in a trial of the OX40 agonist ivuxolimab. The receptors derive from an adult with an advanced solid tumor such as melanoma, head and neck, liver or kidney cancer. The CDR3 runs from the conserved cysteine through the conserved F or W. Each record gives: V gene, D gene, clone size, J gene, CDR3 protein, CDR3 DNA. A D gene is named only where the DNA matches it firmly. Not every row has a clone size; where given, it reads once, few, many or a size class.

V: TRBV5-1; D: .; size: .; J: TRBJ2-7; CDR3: CASSTEGGRKEQYF; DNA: TGCGCCAGCAGCACGGAAGGGGGGCGAAAGGAGCAGTACTTC
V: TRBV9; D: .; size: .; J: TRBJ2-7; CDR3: CASSASRHGLTYEQYF; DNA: TGTGCCAGCAGCGCTTCCCGACATGGACTAACCTACGAGCAGTACTTC
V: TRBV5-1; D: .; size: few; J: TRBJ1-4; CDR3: CASSFSRGADEKLFF; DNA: TGCGCCAGCAGCTTCTCAAGGGGCGCAGACGAAAAACTGTTTTTT
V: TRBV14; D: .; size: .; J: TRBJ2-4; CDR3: CASSQGRIQYF; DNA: TGTGCCAGCAGCCAAGGAAGGATTCAGTACTTC
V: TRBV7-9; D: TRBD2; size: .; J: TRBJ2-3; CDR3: CASSSPPTSGGARDTQYF; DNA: TGTGCCAGCAGCTCCCCCCCTACTAGCGGGGGGGCGAGGGATACGCAGTATTTT
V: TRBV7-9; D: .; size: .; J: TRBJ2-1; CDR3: CASSLSGLGTRNEQFF; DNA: TGTGCCAGCAGCTTAAGCGGGCTGGGGACGCGTAATGAGCAGTTCTTC
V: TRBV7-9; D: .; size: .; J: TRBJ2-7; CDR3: CASSLGGGGHAGYEQYF; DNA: TGTGCCAGCAGCTTAGGTGGCGGAGGCCACGCCGGCTACGAGCAGTACTTC
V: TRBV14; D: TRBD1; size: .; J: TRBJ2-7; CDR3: CASSFRWDRGSYEQYF; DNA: TGTGCCAGCAGCTTCCGATGGGACAGGGGCTCCTACGAGCAGTACTTC
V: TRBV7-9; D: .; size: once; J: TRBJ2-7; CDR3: CASSLLRDEQYF; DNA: TGTGCCAGCAGCTTACTTAGGGACGAGCAGTACTTC
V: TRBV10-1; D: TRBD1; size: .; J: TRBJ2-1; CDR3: CASSGGTGAGNEQFF; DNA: TGCGCCAGCAGTGGCGGGACAGGGGCAGGCAATGAGCAGTTCTTC
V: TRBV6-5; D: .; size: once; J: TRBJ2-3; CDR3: CASSPRGALADTQYF; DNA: TGTGCCAGCAGTCCCAGGGGGGCGTTGGCAGATACGCAGTATTTT
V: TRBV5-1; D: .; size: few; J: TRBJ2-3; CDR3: CASSDGGTSTDTQYF; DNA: TGCGCCAGCAGTGATGGGGGCACTAGCACAGATACGCAGTATTTT
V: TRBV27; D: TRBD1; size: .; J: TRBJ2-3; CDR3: CASSLSGQGTDTQYF; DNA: TGTGCCAGCAGTTTATCGGGACAGGGAACAGATACGCAGTATTTT
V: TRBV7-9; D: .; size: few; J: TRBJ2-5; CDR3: CASSAAPAGQETQYF; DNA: TGTGCCAGCAGCGCTGCACCTGCCGGGCAAGAGACCCAGTACTTC
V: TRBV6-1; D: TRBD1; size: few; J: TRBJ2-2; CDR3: CASGTGDTGELFF; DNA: TGTGCCAGCGGGACAGGGGACACCGGGGAGCTGTTTTTT
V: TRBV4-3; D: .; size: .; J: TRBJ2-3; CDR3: CASSQDRGATDTQYF; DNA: TGCGCCAGCAGCCAAGATCGGGGGGCCACAGATACGCAGTATTTT
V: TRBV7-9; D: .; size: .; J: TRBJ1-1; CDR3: CASSLVSRTEAFF; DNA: TGTGCCAGCAGCTTAGTTTCTCGCACTGAAGCTTTCTTT
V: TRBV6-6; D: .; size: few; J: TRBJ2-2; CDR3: CASTFQGDTGELFF; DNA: TGTGCCAGCACCTTCCAGGGAGACACCGGGGAGCTGTTTTTT
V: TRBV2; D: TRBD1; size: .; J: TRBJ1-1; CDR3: CASSEAGTGRSEAFF; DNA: TGTGCCAGCAGTGAAGCGGGGACAGGGAGGAGTGAAGCTTTCTTT
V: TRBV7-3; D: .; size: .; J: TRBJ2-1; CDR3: CANSLMGPYNEQFF; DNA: TGTGCCAACAGCTTAATGGGACCGTACAATGAGCAGTTCTTC
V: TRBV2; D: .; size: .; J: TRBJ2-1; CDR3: CASSEARGALNEQFF; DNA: TGTGCCAGCAGTGAAGCGAGGGGCGCGTTAAATGAGCAGTTCTTC
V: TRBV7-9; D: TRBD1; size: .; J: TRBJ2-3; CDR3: CASSLWDSDTQYF; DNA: TGTGCCAGCAGCCTCTGGGACAGCGATACGCAGTATTTT
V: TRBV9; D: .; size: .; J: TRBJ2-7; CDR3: CASSGARGYEQYF; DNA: TGTGCCAGCAGCGGAGCAAGGGGCTACGAGCAGTACTTC
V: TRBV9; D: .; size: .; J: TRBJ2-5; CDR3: CASSGPRGLETQYF; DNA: TGTGCCAGCAGCGGACCCAGGGGATTAGAGACCCAGTACTTC
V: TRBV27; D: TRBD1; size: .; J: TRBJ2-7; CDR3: CASSLMRRTGVSEEQYF; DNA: TGTGCCAGCAGTTTAATGCGACGGACAGGGGTAAGCGAAGAGCAGTACTTC
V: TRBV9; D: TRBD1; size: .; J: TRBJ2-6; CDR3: CASSAGQGAKYSGANVLTF; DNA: TGTGCCAGCAGCGCCGGACAGGGGGCGAAGTACTCTGGGGCCAACGTCCTGACTTTC
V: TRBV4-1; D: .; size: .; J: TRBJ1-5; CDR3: CASSQESNQPQHF; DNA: TGCGCCAGCAGCCAAGAATCCAATCAGCCCCAGCATTTT
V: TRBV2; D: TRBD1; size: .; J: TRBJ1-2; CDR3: CASMDRVDGYTF; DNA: TGTGCCAGCATGGACAGGGTGGATGGCTACACCTTC
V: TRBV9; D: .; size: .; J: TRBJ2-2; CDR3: CASSYRRTQNTGELFF; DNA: TGTGCCAGCAGTTACAGACGGACGCAGAACACCGGGGAGCTGTTTTTT
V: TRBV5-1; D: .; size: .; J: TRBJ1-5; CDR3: CASRPGWGNQPQHF; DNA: TGCGCCAGCAGACCCGGATGGGGCAATCAGCCCCAGCATTTT
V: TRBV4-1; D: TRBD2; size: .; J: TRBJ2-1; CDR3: CASSQWTSGNEQFF; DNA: TGCGCCAGCAGCCAATGGACTAGCGGAAATGAGCAGTTCTTC
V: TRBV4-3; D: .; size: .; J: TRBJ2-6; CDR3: CASSQDGQTGANVLTF; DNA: TGCGCCAGCAGCCAAGATGGACAAACTGGGGCCAACGTCCTGACTTTC
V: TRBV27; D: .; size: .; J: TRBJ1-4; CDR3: CASSLRRGVREKLFF; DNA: TGTGCCAGCAGTCTCCGTAGGGGGGTCAGGGAAAAACTGTTTTTT
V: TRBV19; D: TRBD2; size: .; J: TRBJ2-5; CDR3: CASKLREGQETQYF; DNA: TGTGCCAGTAAGCTGAGGGAGGGCCAAGAGACCCAGTACTTC
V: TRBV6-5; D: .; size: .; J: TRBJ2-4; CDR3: CANWGRENIQYF; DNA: TGTGCCAACTGGGGTAGGGAAAACATTCAGTACTTC
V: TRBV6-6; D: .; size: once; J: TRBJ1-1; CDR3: CASSYGQGEAFF; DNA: TGTGCCAGCAGTTATGGGCAGGGAGAAGCTTTCTTT
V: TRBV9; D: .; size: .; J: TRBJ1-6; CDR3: CASSEGHLSSYNSPLHF; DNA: TGTGCCAGCAGCGAGGGGCACTTGAGCTCCTATAATTCACCCCTCCACTTT
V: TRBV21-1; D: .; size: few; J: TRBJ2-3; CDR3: CASSKADGRDTQYF; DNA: TGTGCCAGCAGCAAAGCTGACGGGAGGGATACGCAGTATTTT